In this sample, the clone carrying this TCR beta chain turned up a few times. Sequencing used immunoSEQ multiplex PCR; TCRdb keeps in-frame clones, though not all of them. The sample shows approximately 70,000 clones, approximately 89% of them seen only once. The ends were cut back, 4 bases at V and 5 bases at J, with 9 bases in the middle. Germline V lookup: CDR1 SGHTA, CDR2 FQGNSA. This CDR3 spans 13 amino acids. These data come from a study of T cell responses to AZD1222 COVID-19 vaccine. This TCR derives from an adult who received the MenACWY meningococcal vaccine as a control. This specimen consisted of peripheral blood, obtained 28 days after the second dose of the MenACWY control vaccine. The V call is TRBV7-2, the J call TRBJ1-5; D call uncertain. In DNA form, the CDR3 reads TGTGCCAGCAGCTCCTACAGTTATCAGCCCCAGCATTTT. This codes for CASSSYSYQPQHF.